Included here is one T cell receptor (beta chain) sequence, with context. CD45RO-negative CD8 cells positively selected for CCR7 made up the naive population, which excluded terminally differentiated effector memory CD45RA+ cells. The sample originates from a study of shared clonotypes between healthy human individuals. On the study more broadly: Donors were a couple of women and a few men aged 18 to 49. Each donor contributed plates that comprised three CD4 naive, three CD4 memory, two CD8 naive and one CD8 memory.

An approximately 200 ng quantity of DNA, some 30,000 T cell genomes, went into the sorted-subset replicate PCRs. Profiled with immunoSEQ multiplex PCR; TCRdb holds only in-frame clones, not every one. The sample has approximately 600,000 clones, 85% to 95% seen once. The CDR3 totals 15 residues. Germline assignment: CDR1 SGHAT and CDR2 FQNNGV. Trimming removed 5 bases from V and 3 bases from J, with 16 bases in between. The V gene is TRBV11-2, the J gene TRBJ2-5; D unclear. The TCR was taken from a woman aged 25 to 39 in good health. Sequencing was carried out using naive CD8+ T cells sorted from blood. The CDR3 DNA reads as TGTGCCAGCAGCACCACTGAGGTCCCGAAAGAGACCCAGTACTTC. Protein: CASSTTEVPKETQYF.